This T cell receptor (beta chain) was profiled in a study of T-cell reconstitution after alpha-beta-depleted transplantation in children. Study observations and caveats: After transplant, at about two months, alpha-beta T cells were reportedly derived from several hundred expanded graft clones. Day-60 TCRbeta diversity that was high in some patients was derived from surviving recipient T cells and thymic progenitors. T-cell counts and diversity at one year post-transplant came mainly from newly produced T cells.

The TCRbeta library incorporated unique molecular identifiers. TCRdb re-derived calls from the PCR reads in MiXCR, one entry per CDR3 protein. The sample holds about 290,000 distinct CDR3 sequences, 6% to 10% seen once. This clonotype has ten or more counts. Its cognate antigen is unknown. CDR1 and CDR2 from the germline V gene are LNHNV and YYDKDF (reference sequence). V shed 3 bases and J shed 2 bases, with 12 bases lying between them. The CDR3 runs to 15 residues. The material sequenced was peripheral blood, taken 360 days after TCRalphabeta/CD19-depleted stem cell transplant. J is TRBJ2-3 and V is TRBV15; D might be TRBD1 or TRBD2, each matching 5 bases. The TCR sequence derives from a female patient between 2 and 15 years old who had a stem cell transplant for Fanconi anemia, so the T cells may come from the graft donor. DNA of the CDR3: TGTGCCACCAGCAGGTTCGGGACGAACACAGATACGCAGTATTTT. This translates into CATSRFGTNTDTQYF. The variable domain in full, completed from reference TRBV15 and TRBJ2-3, reads DAMVIQNPRYQVTQFGKPVTLSCSQTLNHNVMYWYQQKSSQAPKLLFHYYDKDFNNEADTPDNFQSRRPNTSFCFLDIRSPGLGDTAMYLCATSRFGTNTDTQYFGPGTRLTVL.